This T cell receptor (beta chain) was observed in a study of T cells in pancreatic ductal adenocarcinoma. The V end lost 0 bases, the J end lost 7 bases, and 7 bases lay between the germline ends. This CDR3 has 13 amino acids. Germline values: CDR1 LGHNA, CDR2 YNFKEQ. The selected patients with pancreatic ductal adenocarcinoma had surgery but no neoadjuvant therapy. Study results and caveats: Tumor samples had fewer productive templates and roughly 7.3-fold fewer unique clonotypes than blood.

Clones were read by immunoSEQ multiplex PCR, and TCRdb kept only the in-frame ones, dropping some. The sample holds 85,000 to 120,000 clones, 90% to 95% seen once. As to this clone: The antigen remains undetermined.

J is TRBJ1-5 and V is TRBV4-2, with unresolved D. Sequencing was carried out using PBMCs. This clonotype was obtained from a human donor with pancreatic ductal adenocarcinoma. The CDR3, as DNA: TGTGCCAGCAGCCAAGAGCTGAGCCAGCCCCAGCATTTT. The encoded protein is CASSQELSQPQHF.